This T cell receptor beta chain was sequenced in a study of T cell responses to AZD1222 COVID-19 vaccine. This table comes from immunoSEQ multiplex PCR, and its TCRdb copy is limited to in-frame clones, with some not included. The sample lists 100,000 to 110,000 clones, around 87% seen once, with 4% to 4.5% in the top ten. The CDR3 consists of 13 residues. The germline V gene has CDR1 LNHNV and CDR2 YYDKDF (reference sequence). Trimming removed 0 bases at V and 4 bases at J, with 4 bases between. This sequence joins TRBV15 and TRBJ1-5; D is undetermined. The origin of this receptor is an adult in good health. This material consisted of peripheral blood, taken on day 0 of MenACWY control vaccination. CDR3 in amino acids: CATSREGNQPQHF. The CDR3 DNA is TGTGCCACCAGCAGAGAGGGGAATCAGCCCCAGCATTTT.